This T cell receptor (beta chain) stems from a study of cytomegalovirus exposure and HLA in healthy donors (dated by TCRdb to about 2017). For context, the study as a whole: According to a later analysis, one platform produced both the 100 to 150 validation repertoires and the approximately 600 repertoires of the first cohort. The aim of the study was to test whether cataloging public T cell receptors could identify signatures of past pathogen exposure. In addition to the first cohort of 666 subjects, a separate validation cohort of about 120 different subjects was used. To predict cytomegalovirus infection status, the study brought together high-throughput TCR immunosequencing, statistical association of individual TCRs with disease status, and machine learning.

Remarks on this clone: Its antigen is still unknown. No qualities accompany the bases; no much larger clone lies one base away.

Separate from the roughly 650-subject first cohort, the validation cohort of about 120 subjects was the group to which the donors belonged. Broad study findings and their caveats: The authors suggested that the approach could potentially be generalized to other disease states and immunological phenotypes. In vitro tests confirmed that three of the cytomegalovirus-associated TCR beta chains recognize cytomegalovirus antigens. Across donors, most TCR sequences were observed very rarely, whereas some public TCRs were present in many individuals. The classifier was reported to diagnose cytomegalovirus status with high specificity and sensitivity in both the original cohort and the validation cohort. Of the cluster scores, roughly 95% were above 0 in a later analysis, which found that TCRs clustered in the first cohort also tended to co-occur in the roughly 130 validation repertoires. In the study, 150 to 200 TCR beta chains were listed as associated with cytomegalovirus. All 120 or so repertoires were used to score co-occurrence in the validation cohort in a later analysis, because that analysis had no HLA typing for the cohort.

The method behind the library was the immunoSEQ multiplex PCR assay. The original pipeline was this. A statistical classification framework was built for diagnosing cytomegalovirus status from the catalog of TCR beta chain sequences. Held by TCRdb, this immuneACCESS table contains in-frame sequences only and omits some clones. Under half of the omission traces to an unresolved V gene where checked; the cause of the rest is unknown. D and trimming come from the DNA, and the V and J calls and clone size come from that table. The sample profile shows about 68,000 clones; approximately 91% of them were found once. Jointly, the top ten make up 2.5% to 3.5% of the sample. Sequencing was performed on PBMCs. The source of this sequence is a young man in good health and CMV-seronegative.

The CDR3 in this case is CASSQVQGLTGNTIYF. In nucleotides, the sequence is TGCGCCAGCAGCCAAGTGCAGGGACTGACTGGAAACACCATATATTTT. Recombination linked TRBV4-3 to TRBJ1-3, with a weak D call of TRBD1 (5 bases match). CDR1 and CDR2 (LGHNA, YSLEER) derive from the germline V gene. The CDR3 goes from the cysteine to the phenylalanine over 16 residues. Only the CDR3 part of the read is kept: 48 bases, read in frame from the first base. At the junction V is shortened by 1 base and J by 2 bases, with 12 bases in between.